Shown below are 8 T cell receptor beta chains from a single sample sequenced in a study of cytomegalovirus exposure and HLA in healthy donors. Primers included in the PCR were 60 Vbeta and 13 Jbeta primers. Repertoires were generated with immunoSEQ multiplex PCR, while TCRdb's copy carries only in-frame clones and drops some. Of 150,000 or so clones listed, 80% are singletons. Input material: PBMCs. The receptors originated from a man in his forties or fifties in good health and CMV-seronegative.

The chain uses TRBV7-8 and TRBJ1-2, with TRBD1 as a possible D gene (6 bases). This CDR3 region has 14 residues. Germline CDR1 reads SGHVS; CDR2 reads FQNEAQ. The V end lost 2 bases, the J end lost 6 bases, and 13 bases lay between the germline ends. CDR3 residues: CASSLLASGDGYTF. The CDR3 DNA is TGTGCCAGCAGCTTACTCGCGTCAGGGGATGGCTACACCTTC.

This chain uses TRBV27 with TRBJ1-1; D unclear. Trimming took off 5 bases at V and 5 bases at J, with 21 bases between the two ends. The CDR3 runs to 16 residues. Germline V CDR1 and CDR2: MNHEY, SMNVEV (reference sequence). This CDR3 is CASSPPLKAPGTEAFF. DNA for the CDR3: TGTGCCAGCAGTCCCCCCCTTAAGGCCCCGGGGACTGAAGCTTTCTTT.

The V gene is TRBV5-1, the J gene TRBJ2-7; 9 nucleotides line up with TRBD2. The CDR3 has 18 amino acids. Germline V gene lookup returns CDR1 SGHRS and CDR2 YFSETQ. Trimming removed 1 base from V and 3 bases from J; junction bases left unmatched: 14. CDR3 sequence reads: CASSLFLGGRAERYEQYF. CDR3 nucleotide sequence: TGCGCCAGCAGCTTGTTCCTCGGCGGGAGGGCCGAGCGCTACGAGCAGTACTTC.

This clone showed up just a few times. The chain combines TRBV11-3 with TRBJ2-1, with 8 bases identical to TRBD2. The CDR3 consists of 16 residues. J was trimmed by 4 bases and V by 2 bases; bases with no gene match: 7. Germline CDR1 reads SGHNT; CDR2 reads YENEEA. The CDR3 protein is CASSLLSGGGYNEQFF. As DNA, the CDR3 is TGTGCCAGCAGCTTACTCTCGGGGGGGGGTTACAATGAGCAGTTCTTC.

This chain connects TRBV4-1 to TRBJ1-4; TRBD1 agrees at 7 bases. Per the germline V gene, CDR1 is MGHRA and CDR2 is YSYEKL. The CDR3 has 14 amino acids. V shed 6 bases, J shed 3 bases, and the junction held 4 bases outside the gene matches. The CDR3 DNA reads as TGCGCCAGCAGACCGGGACAGCCTAATGAAAAACTGTTTTTT. Its translation: CASRPGQPNEKLFF.

The gene calls are TRBV5-1 and TRBJ2-5, with 13 bases that match TRBD2. The CDR3 length is 15 residues. V lost 3 bases to trimming and J lost 5 bases; unmatched junction nucleotides: 4. From germline, CDR1 is SGHRS and CDR2 YFSETQ. In DNA form, the CDR3 reads TGCGCCAGCAGCTCGGGACTAGCGGGATTTGAGACCCAGTACTTC. Translated, it gives CASSSGLAGFETQYF.

The chain has TRBV6-1 and TRBJ1-2; tentatively, D is TRBD1 (5 bases). Germline V CDR1 and CDR2: MNHNS, SASEGT. The V end lost 8 bases, the J end lost 8 bases, and 15 bases lay between the germline ends. The CDR3 sequence is 12 residues long. The CDR3 nucleotides read TGTGCCAGCGAGAACAGGTTAGAGGGCTACACCTTC. It yields the protein CASENRLEGYTF.

The chain couples TRBV7-9 to TRBJ1-1; TRBD1 aligns across 7 bases. Trimming cost V 3 bases and J 5 bases; bases outside gene matches: 6. This CDR3 contains 14 residues. Germline CDR1 reads SEHNR; CDR2 reads FQNEAQ (reference sequence). The CDR3 bases are TGTGCCAGCAGCTTCCGTCCAGGGGGGACTGAAGCTTTCTTT. It yields the protein CASSFRPGGTEAFF.